Below, 8 T cell receptor beta chains from the same sample are listed, as sequenced in a study of T cell repertoires in cytomegalovirus infection. TCRdb itself ran the reads through MiXCR, one entry per CDR3 protein. This sample has approximately 190,000 distinct CDR3 sequences, with roughly 9.8% found just once. Sequences were obtained from PBMCs. Receptor source: a human donor in good health (CMV status not recorded). Some clones in this sample may be carry-over from other donors' samples.

This clonotype was counted at least ten times. The CDR3: CASRAGFSTDTQYF. The CDR3 region has the DNA TGTGCCAGCCGAGCGGGGTTTAGCACAGATACGCAGTATTTT. This chain uses TRBV6-1 with TRBJ2-3, with 7 nucleotides matching TRBD2. V was clipped by 8 bases and J by 0 bases; unmatched bases: 5. The germline V gene encodes CDR1 MNHNS and CDR2 SASEGT. CDR3 length equals 14 residues.

This chain uses TRBV19 with TRBJ2-5; 7 bases are shared with TRBD1. Germline V lookup: CDR1 LNHDA, CDR2 SQIVND (reference sequence). V lost 6 bases and J lost 5; bases outside the gene matches: 6. The CDR3 is 13 residues long. CDR3 residues: CASRKGAGETQYF. In DNA, the CDR3 is TGTGCCAGTAGGAAGGGGGCAGGGGAGACCCAGTACTTC. The variable domain in full, with the rest retrieved from reference TRBV19 and TRBJ2-5, is DGGITQSPKYLFRKEGQNVTLSCEQNLNHDAMYWYRQDPGQGLRLIYYSQIVNDFQKGDIAEGYSVSREKKESFPLTVTSAQKNPTAFYLCASRKGAGETQYFGPGTRLLVL.

This chain uses TRBV2 with TRBJ2-1; 8 bases are a match to TRBD1. V dropped 8 bases and J dropped 8; count of bases not matched to a gene: 2. The length of the CDR3 is 11 residues. CDR1 SNHLY and CDR2 FYNNEI come from the germline V gene. Here the CDR3 reads CASQGAHEQFF. CDR3 in DNA: TGTGCCAGCCAGGGGGCCCATGAGCAGTTCTTC.

This clonotype was detected ten times or more. The chain has TRBV11-2 and TRBJ1-5; D gene uncertain. The V and J ends lost 6 bases and 5 bases respectively, with 5 bases between them. The CDR3 is made up of 11 amino acids. The germline CDR1 and CDR2 sequences are SGHAT and FQNNGV. DNA of the CDR3: TGTGCCAGCAGAGATGATCAGCCCCAGCATTTT. Translated: CASRDDQPQHF.

This chain joins TRBV7-1 and TRBJ2-5; 7 nucleotides align to TRBD2. TRBV7-1 is identified as an open reading frame with a role that is uncertain. CDR3 length equals 16 residues. Germline trimming cut 5 bases from V and 2 bases from J; bases unmatched to any gene: 11. The CDR3 loop reads CASSPPLVSGQETQYF. For the CDR3, the DNA is TGTGCCAGCAGCCCCCCCTTAGTTAGCGGGCAAGAGACCCAGTACTTC.

In regard to this clonotype: Given a much more abundant clone one base away, this may be a read error. CDR3 sequence: CASSFRGHNTGELFF. For the CDR3, the DNA is TGTGCCAGCAGCTTCCGGGGCCATAACACCGGGGAGCTGTTTTTT. The chain links TRBV7-3 to TRBJ2-2; D is perhaps TRBD1 or TRBD2 (5 bases each). The CDR3 has 15 amino acids. Between the trimmed V and J ends, which lost 3 bases and 2 bases, there was a span of 10 bases. Germline V CDR1 and CDR2: SGHTA, FQGTGA.

There are a few counts of this clonotype. The chain is built from TRBV7-6 and TRBJ2-4; D is possibly TRBD1 (5 bases). The CDR3 is 15 amino acids. CDR1 SGHVS and CDR2 FNYEAQ come from the germline V gene. V dropped 4 bases and J dropped 0 bases, with 10 bases sitting between them. The CDR3 nucleotides read TGTGCCAGCAGCTCTAGGACATTAGCCAAAAACATTCAGTACTTC. Encoded protein: CASSSRTLAKNIQYF.

The table lists this clonotype with many counts. The rearrangement uses TRBV7-2 and TRBJ2-2; D uncertain. Trimming took 6 bases from V and 1 from J, leaving 12 bases between them. The CDR3 has 15 amino acids. Germline V lookup: CDR1 SGHTA, CDR2 FQGNSA. The CDR3 protein is CASRSPDLNTGELFF. CDR3 coding DNA: TGTGCCAGCAGGTCTCCCGATCTGAACACCGGGGAGCTGTTTTTT.